These T cell receptor beta chains were read from a single sample in a study of blood T cell repertoires in COVID-19. Assay: immunoSEQ multiplex PCR; the TCRdb copy retains only in-frame clones and omits some. The table has about 55,000 clones, 70% to 90% seen once. Material: peripheral blood. These receptors were collected from an elderly man with acute or convalescent COVID-19. Each CDR3 is given without its conserved first and last residue.

TRBJ1-1 | TRBV10-1 | ASSDRVNTEAF
TRBJ2-3 | TRBV11-2 | AIREGARDTQY
TRBJ2-5 | TRBV5-1 | ASSGTGSGETQY
TRBJ1-5 | TRBV6-6 | ASTPGLSNQPQH
TRBJ2-5 | TRBV7-6 | ASSLVLGGSGQETQY
TRBJ1-2 | TRBV19 | ASSGGTGVYGYT
TRBJ1-2 | TRBV30 | AWSPLLAGAGWNYGYT
TRBJ2-5 | TRBV11-3 | ASSLTGGEGETQY
TRBJ1-1 | TRBV27 | ASRLSGEPEAF
TRBJ2-2 | TRBV28 | ASSSLGLAGGPGTGELF
TRBJ1-5 | TRBV7-2 | ASSPGQGYSNQPQH
TRBJ2-7 | TRBV23-1 | ASSHFHPRDRGFEQY
TRBJ1-4 | TRBV19 | ASRGVATNEKLF
TRBJ2-1 | TRBV12-3/TRBV12-4 | AIVPRGLNEQF
TRBJ2-7 | TRBV7-2 | ASSLSYEQY
TRBJ1-1 | TRBV7-9 | ASSRRTGGAGEAF
TRBJ2-3 | TRBV5-1 | ASSLQLRGPRGTDTQY
TRBJ2-1 | TRBV5-1 | ASSSAGGTYNEQF
TRBJ2-2 | TRBV19 | ASRLTGSGELF
TRBJ1-1 | TRBV6-5 | ASSLRGRSF
TRBJ2-7 | TRBV12-3/TRBV12-4 | ASSARQGWEQY
TRBJ2-5 | TRBV5-4 | ASSREGRKQETQY
TRBJ2-1 | TRBV19 | ASSIFRPEPGGLQF
TRBJ2-5 | TRBV5-4 | ASSLGPAGGPKETQY